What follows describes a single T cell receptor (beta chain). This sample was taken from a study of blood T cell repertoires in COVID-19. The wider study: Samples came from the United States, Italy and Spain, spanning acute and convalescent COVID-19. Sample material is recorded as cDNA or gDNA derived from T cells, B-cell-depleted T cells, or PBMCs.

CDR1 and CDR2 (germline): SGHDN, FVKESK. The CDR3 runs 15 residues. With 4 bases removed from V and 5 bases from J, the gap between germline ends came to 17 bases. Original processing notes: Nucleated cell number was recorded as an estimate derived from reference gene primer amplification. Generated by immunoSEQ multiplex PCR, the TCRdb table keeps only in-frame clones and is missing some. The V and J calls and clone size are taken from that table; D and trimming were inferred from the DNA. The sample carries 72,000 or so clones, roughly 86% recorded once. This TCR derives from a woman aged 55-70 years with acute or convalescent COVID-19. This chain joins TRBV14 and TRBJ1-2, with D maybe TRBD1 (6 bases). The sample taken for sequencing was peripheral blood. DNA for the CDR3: TGTGCCAGCAGCCCAAGCAGGGGCAGTTGGTATGGCTACACCTTC. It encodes CASSPSRGSWYGYTF. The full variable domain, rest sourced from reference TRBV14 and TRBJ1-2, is EAGVTQFPSHSVIEKGQTVTLRCDPISGHDNLYWYRRVMGKEIKFLLHFVKESKQDESGMPNNRFLAERTGGTYSTLKVQPAELEDSGVYFCASSPSRGSWYGYTFGSGTRLTVV.